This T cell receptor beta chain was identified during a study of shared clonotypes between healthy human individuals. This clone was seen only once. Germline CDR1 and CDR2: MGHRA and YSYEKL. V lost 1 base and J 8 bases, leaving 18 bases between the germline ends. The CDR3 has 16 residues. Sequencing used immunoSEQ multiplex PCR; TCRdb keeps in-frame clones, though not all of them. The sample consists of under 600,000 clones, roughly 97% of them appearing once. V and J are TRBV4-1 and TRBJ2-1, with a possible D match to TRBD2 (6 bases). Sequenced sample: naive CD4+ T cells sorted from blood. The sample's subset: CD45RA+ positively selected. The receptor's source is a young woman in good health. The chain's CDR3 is CASSQVIRESRDEQFF. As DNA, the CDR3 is TGCGCCAGCAGCCAAGTAATTCGGGAGAGCAGGGATGAGCAGTTCTTC.